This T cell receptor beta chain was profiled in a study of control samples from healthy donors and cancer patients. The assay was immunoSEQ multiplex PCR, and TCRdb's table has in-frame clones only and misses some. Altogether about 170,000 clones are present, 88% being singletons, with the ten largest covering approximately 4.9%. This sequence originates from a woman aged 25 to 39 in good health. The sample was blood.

The CDR3 spells CASSLRDRDEKLFF. The CDR3 DNA reads TGCGCCAGCAGCCTTCGGGACAGGGACGAAAAACTGTTTTTT. The V and J genes are TRBV5-1 and TRBJ1-4; 9 nucleotides match TRBD1. J gave up 8 bases and V 4 bases, and 6 bases lay outside the gene matches. The CDR3 has 14 residues. Germline CDR1 reads SGHRS; CDR2 reads YFSETQ.